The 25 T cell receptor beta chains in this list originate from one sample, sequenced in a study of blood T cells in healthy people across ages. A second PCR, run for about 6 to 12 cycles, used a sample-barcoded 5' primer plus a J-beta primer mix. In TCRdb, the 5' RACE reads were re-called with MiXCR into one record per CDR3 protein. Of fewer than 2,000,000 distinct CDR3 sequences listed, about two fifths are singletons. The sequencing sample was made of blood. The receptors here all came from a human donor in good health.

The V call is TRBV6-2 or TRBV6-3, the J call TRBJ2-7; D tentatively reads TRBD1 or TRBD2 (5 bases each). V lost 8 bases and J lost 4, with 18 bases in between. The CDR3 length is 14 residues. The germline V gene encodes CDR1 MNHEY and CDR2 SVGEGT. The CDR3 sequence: CASEGTNVRYEQYF. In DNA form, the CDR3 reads TGTGCCAGCGAGGGGACCAACGTCAGGTACGAGCAGTACTTC.

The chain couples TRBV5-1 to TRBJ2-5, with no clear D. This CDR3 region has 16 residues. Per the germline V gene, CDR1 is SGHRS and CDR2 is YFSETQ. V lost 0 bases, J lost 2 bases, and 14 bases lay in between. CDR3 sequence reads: CASSLGVSQAQETQYF. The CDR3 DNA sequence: TGCGCCAGCAGCTTGGGAGTGAGCCAAGCGCAAGAGACCCAGTACTTC.

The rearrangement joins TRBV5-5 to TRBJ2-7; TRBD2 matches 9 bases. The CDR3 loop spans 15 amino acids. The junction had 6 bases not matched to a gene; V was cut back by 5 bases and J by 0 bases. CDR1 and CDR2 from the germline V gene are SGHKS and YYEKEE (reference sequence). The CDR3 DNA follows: TGTGCCAGCAGATTTAGCGGGGGCGTCTCCTACGAGCAGTACTTC. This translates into CASRFSGGVSYEQYF. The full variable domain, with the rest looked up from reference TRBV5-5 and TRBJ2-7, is DAGVTQSPTHLIKTRGQQVTLRCSPISGHKSVSWYQQVLGQGPQFIFQYYEKEERGRGNFPDRFSARQFPNYSSELNVNALLLGDSALYLCASRFSGGVSYEQYFGPGTRLTVT.

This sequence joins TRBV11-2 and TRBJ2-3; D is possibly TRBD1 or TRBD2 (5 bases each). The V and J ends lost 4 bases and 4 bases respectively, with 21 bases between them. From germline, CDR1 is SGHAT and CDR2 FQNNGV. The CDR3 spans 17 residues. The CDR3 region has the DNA TGTGCCAGCAGCTCCTTGATTGAGGGGATCGGGGCAGATACGCAGTATTTT. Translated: CASSSLIEGIGADTQYF.

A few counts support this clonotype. CDR3 in DNA: TGCAGTGCTAGAGATATTCGGGGGGCCACTGAAGCTTTCTTT. This gives the protein CSARDIRGATEAFF. This chain uses TRBV20-1 with TRBJ1-1; possibly TRBD1 for D (6 bases). Trimming left V 0 bases short and J 4 bases short, with 12 bases between. This CDR3 is 14 amino acids long. Germline loops: CDR1 DFQATT, CDR2 SNEGSKA (reference sequence).

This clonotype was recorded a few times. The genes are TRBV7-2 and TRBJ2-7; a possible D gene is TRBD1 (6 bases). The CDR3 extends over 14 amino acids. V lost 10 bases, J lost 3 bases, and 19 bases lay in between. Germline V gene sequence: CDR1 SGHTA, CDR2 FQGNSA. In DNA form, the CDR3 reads TGTGCCACCCAGTCGAGGGGACAAAGCTACGAGCAGTACTTC. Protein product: CATQSRGQSYEQYF.

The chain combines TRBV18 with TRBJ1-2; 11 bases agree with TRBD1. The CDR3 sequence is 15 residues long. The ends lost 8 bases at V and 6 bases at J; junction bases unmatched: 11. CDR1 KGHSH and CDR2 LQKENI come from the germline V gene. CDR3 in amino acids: CASASGTGGVDGYTF. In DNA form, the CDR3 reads TGTGCCAGCGCGTCCGGGACAGGGGGAGTAGATGGCTACACCTTC.

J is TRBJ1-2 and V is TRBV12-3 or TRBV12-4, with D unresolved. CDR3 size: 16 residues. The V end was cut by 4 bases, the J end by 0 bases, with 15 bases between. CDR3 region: CASSSDPLQANYGYTF. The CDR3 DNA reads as TGTGCCAGCAGTTCAGACCCCTTACAAGCTAACTATGGCTACACCTTC.

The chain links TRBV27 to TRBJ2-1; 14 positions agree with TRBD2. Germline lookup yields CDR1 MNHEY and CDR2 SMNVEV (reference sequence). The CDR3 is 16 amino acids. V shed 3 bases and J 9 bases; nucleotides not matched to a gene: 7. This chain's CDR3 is CASSFSGTSGGGEQFF. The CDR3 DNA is TGTGCCAGCAGTTTCTCCGGGACTAGCGGGGGAGGTGAGCAGTTCTTC.

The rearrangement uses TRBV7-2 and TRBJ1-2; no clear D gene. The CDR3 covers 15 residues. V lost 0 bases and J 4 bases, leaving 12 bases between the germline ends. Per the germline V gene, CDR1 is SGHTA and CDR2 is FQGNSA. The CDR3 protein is CASSLAAQVLYGYTF. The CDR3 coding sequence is TGTGCCAGCAGCTTAGCGGCCCAGGTCCTCTATGGCTACACCTTC.

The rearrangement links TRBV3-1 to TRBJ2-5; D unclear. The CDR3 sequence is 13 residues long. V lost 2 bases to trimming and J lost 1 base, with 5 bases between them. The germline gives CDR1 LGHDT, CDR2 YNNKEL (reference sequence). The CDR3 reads CASSQMTQETQYF. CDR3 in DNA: TGTGCCAGCAGCCAAATGACCCAAGAGACCCAGTACTTC.

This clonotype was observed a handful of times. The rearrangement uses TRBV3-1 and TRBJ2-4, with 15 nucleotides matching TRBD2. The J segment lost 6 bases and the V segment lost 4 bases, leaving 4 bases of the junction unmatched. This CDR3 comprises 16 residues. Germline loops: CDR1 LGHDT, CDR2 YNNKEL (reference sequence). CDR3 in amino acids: CASSPPGLAGGNIQYF. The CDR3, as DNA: TGTGCCAGCAGCCCTCCGGGACTAGCGGGGGGAAACATTCAGTACTTC.

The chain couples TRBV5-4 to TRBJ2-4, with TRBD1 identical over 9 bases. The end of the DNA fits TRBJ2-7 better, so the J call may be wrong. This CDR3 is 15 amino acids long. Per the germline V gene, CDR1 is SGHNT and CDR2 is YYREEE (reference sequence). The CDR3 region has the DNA TGTGCCAGCAGCTTGGACGGGACAGGGAATTACGAGCAGTACTTC. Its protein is CASSLDGTGNYEQYF.

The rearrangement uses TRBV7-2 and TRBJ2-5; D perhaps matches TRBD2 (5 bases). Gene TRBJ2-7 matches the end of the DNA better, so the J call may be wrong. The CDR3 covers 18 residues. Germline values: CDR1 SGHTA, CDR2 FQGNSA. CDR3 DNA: TGTGCCAGCAGCTCGAAGATCGGGGTTGGGTTCCCTACCTACGAGCAGTACTTC. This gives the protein CASSSKIGVGFPTYEQYF.

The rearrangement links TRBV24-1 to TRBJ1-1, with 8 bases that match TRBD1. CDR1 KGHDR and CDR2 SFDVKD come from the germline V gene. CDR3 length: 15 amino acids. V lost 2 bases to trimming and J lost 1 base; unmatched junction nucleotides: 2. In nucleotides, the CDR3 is TGTGCCACCAGTGATTCCGGGACAGGGAACACTGAAGCTTTCTTT. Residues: CATSDSGTGNTEAFF.

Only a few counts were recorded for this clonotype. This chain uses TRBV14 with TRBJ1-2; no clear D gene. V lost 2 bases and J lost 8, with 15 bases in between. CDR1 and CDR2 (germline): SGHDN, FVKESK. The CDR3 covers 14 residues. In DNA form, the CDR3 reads TGTGCCAGCAGCCAACTAGACCGACTCCTCGGCTACACCTTC. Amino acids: CASSQLDRLLGYTF. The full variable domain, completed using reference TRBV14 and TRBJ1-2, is EAGVTQFPSHSVIEKGQTVTLRCDPISGHDNLYWYRRVMGKEIKFLLHFVKESKQDESGMPNNRFLAERTGGTYSTLKVQPAELEDSGVYFCASSQLDRLLGYTFGSGTRLTVV.

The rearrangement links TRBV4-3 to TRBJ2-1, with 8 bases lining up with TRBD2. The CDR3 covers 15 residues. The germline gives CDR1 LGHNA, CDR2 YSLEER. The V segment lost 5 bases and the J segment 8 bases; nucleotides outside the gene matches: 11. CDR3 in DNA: TGCGCCAGCAGCTCCCGACTAGCGTGGCTGGATGAGCAGTTCTTC. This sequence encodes CASSSRLAWLDEQFF.

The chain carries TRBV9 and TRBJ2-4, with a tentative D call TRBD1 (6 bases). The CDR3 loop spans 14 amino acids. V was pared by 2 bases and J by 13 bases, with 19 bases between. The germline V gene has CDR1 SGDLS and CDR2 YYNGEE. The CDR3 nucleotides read TGTGCCAGCAGCGTTGAGTCAGGGGAAAATGAGCAGTACTTC. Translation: CASSVESGENEQYF. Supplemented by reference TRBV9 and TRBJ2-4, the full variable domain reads DSGVTQTPKHLITATGQRVTLRCSPRSGDLSVYWYQQSLDQGLQFLIQYYNGEERAKGNILERFSAQQFPDLHSELNLSSLELGDSALYFCASSVESGENEQYFGAGTRLSVL.

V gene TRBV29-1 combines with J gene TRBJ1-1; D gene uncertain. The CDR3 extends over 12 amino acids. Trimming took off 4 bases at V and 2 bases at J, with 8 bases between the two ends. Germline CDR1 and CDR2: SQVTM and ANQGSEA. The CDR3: CSVGVLNTEAFF. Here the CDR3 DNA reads TGCAGCGTTGGGGTGTTAAACACTGAAGCTTTCTTT.

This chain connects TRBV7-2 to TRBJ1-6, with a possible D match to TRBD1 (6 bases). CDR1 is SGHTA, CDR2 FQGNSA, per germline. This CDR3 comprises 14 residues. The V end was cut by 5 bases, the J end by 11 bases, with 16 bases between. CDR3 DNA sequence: TGTGCCAGCAGCCCCGCCGCCGGGACACCACCCCTCCACTTT. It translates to CASSPAAGTPPLHF. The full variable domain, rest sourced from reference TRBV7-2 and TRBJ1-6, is GAGVSQSPSNKVTEKGKDVELRCDPISGHTALYWYRQSLGQGLEFLIYFQGNSAPDKSGLPSDRFSAERTGGSVSTLTIQRTQQEDSAVYLCASSPAAGTPPLHFGNGTRLTVT.

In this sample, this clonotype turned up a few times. In nucleotides, the CDR3 is TGTGCCATCAGTGACGATGCTGGCGAGCAGTACTTC. Amino acid sequence: CAISDDAGEQYF. The J gene is TRBJ2-4, the V gene TRBV10-3; D unclear. The DNA end lines up better with TRBJ2-7; the J call may be wrong. Germline V gives CDR1 ENHRY, CDR2 SYGVKD. The CDR3 runs to 12 residues.

The CDR3 protein is CASRKTVGPGEKLFF. As DNA, the CDR3 is TGTGCCAGCAGAAAAACCGTGGGGCCGGGTGAAAAACTGTTTTTT. The V and J genes are TRBV12-3 or TRBV12-4 and TRBJ1-4, with a possible D match to TRBD1 (5 bases). The CDR3 runs 15 residues. Trimming stripped 6 bases from V and 7 bases from J, with 18 bases between.

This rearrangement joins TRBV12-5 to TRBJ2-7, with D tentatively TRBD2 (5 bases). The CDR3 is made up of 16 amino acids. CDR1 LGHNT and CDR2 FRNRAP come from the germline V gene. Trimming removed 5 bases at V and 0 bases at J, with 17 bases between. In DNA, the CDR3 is TGTGCTAGTGGTCCCCCCATCGGACTTACCTCCTACGAGCAGTACTTC. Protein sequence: CASGPPIGLTSYEQYF. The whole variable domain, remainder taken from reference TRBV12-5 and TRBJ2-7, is DARVTQTPRHKVTEMGQEVTMRCQPILGHNTVFWYRQTMMQGLELLAYFRNRAPLDDSGMPKDRFSAEMPDATLATLKIQPSEPRDSAVYFCASGPPIGLTSYEQYFGPGTRLTVT.

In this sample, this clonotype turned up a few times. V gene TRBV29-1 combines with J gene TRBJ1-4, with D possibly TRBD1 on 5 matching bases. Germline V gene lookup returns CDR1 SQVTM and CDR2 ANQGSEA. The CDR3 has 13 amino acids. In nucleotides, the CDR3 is TGCAGTGCCCCGGGGGCAACTAATGAAAAACTGTTTTTT. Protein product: CSAPGATNEKLFF.

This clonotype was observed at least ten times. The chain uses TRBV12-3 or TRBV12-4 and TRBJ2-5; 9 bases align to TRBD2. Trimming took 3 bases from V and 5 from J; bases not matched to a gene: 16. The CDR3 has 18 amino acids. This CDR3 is CASSFERGAEGVSETQYF. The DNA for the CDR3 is TGTGCCAGCAGTTTCGAGCGGGGGGCGGAAGGGGTGTCGGAGACCCAGTACTTC.